This T cell receptor (beta chain) was sequenced in a study of vaccination and CD4 T cells after COVID-19. Study details: At a median around 92 days (range 35 to 161) after diagnosis, post-COVID samples were drawn.

CDR3 length: 11 amino acids. V lost 5 bases to trimming and J lost 6 bases, with 7 bases between them. Germline V gives CDR1 SGHTA, CDR2 FQGNSA. This clonotype was seen a handful of times. Antigen unknown. Treatment reported: roughly nine-day PBMC culture with coronavirus spike peptide pools or control peptides (ViraFEST assay). The unexposed donor's CD4+ T cells were collected before the COVID-19 pandemic (2011-2018). Per well, two million PBMCs were cultured in the presence of 9 to 10 IU/ml IL-2 and 9 to 10 ug/ml peptide pools. Sequencing of cultured CD4+ T cell DNA used the Oncomine TCR Beta short-read assay. TCRdb fed the PCR reads into MiXCR, producing one record per CDR3 protein. The sample yields several thousand distinct CDR3 sequences, 43% seen once.

The J gene is TRBJ1-1, the V gene TRBV7-2; D not certain. The sequence was collected from a human donor in good health. Sequenced material: CD4+ T cells from blood, cultured in vitro. Written as DNA, the CDR3 is TGTGCCAGCAGCACGTTCGCTGAAGCTTTCTTT. Its translation is CASSTFAEAFF.